This is a list of T cell receptor beta chains from one sample in a study of T cells in narcolepsy. Only in-frame clones appear in the TCRdb table, and some are missing; sequencing was by immunoSEQ multiplex PCR. The sample lists tens of thousands of clones, about four fifths seen once, with over 0.55% in the top ten. What was sequenced was CD45RA- memory CD4+ T cells from PBMCs. All receptors derive from a human donor with narcolepsy. CDR3s include the opening cysteine and the closing phenylalanine or tryptophan. The D gene is left open where the match is weak. Not all rows give a size; the values are once, few, many and, for expanded clones, a class.

j_gene: TRBJ1-2
d_gene: TRBD1
abundance: NA
v_gene: TRBV29-1
CDR3aa: CSAEGGDYGYTF
CDR3nt: TGCAGCGCCGAAGGGGGCGACTATGGCTACACCTTC

j_gene: TRBJ1-5
d_gene: NA
abundance: NA
v_gene: TRBV6-1
CDR3aa: CASSEVDGNQPQHF
CDR3nt: TGTGCCAGCAGTGAAGTGGATGGCAATCAGCCCCAGCATTTT

j_gene: TRBJ1-5
d_gene: TRBD1
abundance: NA
v_gene: TRBV5-1
CDR3aa: CASSRTGEGNQPQHF
CDR3nt: TGCGCCAGCAGCCGTACAGGGGAGGGCAATCAGCCCCAGCATTTT

j_gene: TRBJ2-1
d_gene: TRBD2
abundance: NA
v_gene: TRBV5-1
CDR3aa: CASSDARSGVNEQFF
CDR3nt: TGCGCCAGCAGCGACGCTAGGAGCGGGGTCAATGAGCAGTTCTTC

j_gene: TRBJ1-1
d_gene: NA
abundance: NA
v_gene: TRBV5-1
CDR3aa: CASSWTDNHAEAFF
CDR3nt: TGCGCCAGCAGCTGGACTGACAACCACGCTGAAGCTTTCTTT

j_gene: TRBJ1-1
d_gene: NA
abundance: NA
v_gene: TRBV30
CDR3aa: CAWSVWGGKDTEAFF
CDR3nt: TGTGCCTGGAGTGTATGGGGGGGCAAGGACACTGAAGCTTTCTTT

j_gene: TRBJ1-2
d_gene: NA
abundance: few
v_gene: TRBV9
CDR3aa: CASSARGHPGSYTF
CDR3nt: TGTGCCAGCAGCGCCCGGGGGCACCCCGGGAGCTACACCTTC

j_gene: TRBJ1-1
d_gene: NA
abundance: few
v_gene: TRBV2
CDR3aa: CASSDAGLLGTEAFF
CDR3nt: TGTGCCAGCAGTGATGCTGGGCTACTTGGGACTGAAGCTTTCTTT

j_gene: TRBJ1-2
d_gene: TRBD1
abundance: NA
v_gene: TRBV6-5
CDR3aa: CASTRGPAHGYTF
CDR3nt: TGTGCCAGCACCAGGGGGCCCGCTCATGGCTACACCTTC

j_gene: TRBJ2-5
d_gene: TRBD1
abundance: NA
v_gene: TRBV19
CDR3aa: CASSRGQGKETQYF
CDR3nt: TGTGCCAGTAGTAGGGGACAGGGGAAAGAGACCCAGTACTTC

j_gene: TRBJ2-5
d_gene: NA
abundance: NA
v_gene: TRBV5-5
CDR3aa: CASSREETQYF
CDR3nt: TGTGCCAGCTCGCGAGAAGAGACCCAGTACTTC

j_gene: TRBJ2-1
d_gene: NA
abundance: NA
v_gene: TRBV5-4
CDR3aa: CASSLGAEGNEQFF
CDR3nt: TGTGCCAGCAGCCTGGGTGCGGAGGGCAATGAGCAGTTCTTC

j_gene: TRBJ2-3
d_gene: TRBD1
abundance: NA
v_gene: TRBV2
CDR3aa: CASSDPGQSLGDTQYF
CDR3nt: TGTGCCAGCAGTGACCCGGGACAGTCCCTGGGAGATACGCAGTATTTT

j_gene: TRBJ2-3
d_gene: TRBD1
abundance: NA
v_gene: TRBV10-2
CDR3aa: CASSVQGAGADTQYF
CDR3nt: TGCGCCAGCAGTGTTCAGGGGGCGGGCGCAGATACGCAGTATTTT

j_gene: TRBJ1-1
d_gene: NA
abundance: NA
v_gene: TRBV7-2
CDR3aa: CASSSRMGFEAFF
CDR3nt: TGTGCCAGCAGCTCCCGAATGGGGTTTGAAGCTTTCTTT

j_gene: TRBJ2-7
d_gene: TRBD1
abundance: NA
v_gene: TRBV10-3
CDR3aa: CAISRTGPREQYF
CDR3nt: TGTGCCATCAGCAGGACAGGTCCCCGCGAGCAGTACTTC

j_gene: TRBJ1-5
d_gene: NA
abundance: NA
v_gene: TRBV5-6
CDR3aa: CASSPPSGQPQHF
CDR3nt: TGTGCCAGCAGCCCACCGAGCGGGCAGCCCCAGCATTTT

j_gene: TRBJ1-4
d_gene: NA
abundance: NA
v_gene: TRBV6-5
CDR3aa: CASSYSIGYNEKLFF
CDR3nt: TGTGCCAGCAGTTACTCGATAGGATATAATGAAAAACTGTTTTTT

j_gene: TRBJ1-4
d_gene: TRBD1
abundance: NA
v_gene: TRBV7-2
CDR3aa: CASTPYRGNEKLFF
CDR3nt: TGTGCCAGCACTCCCTACAGGGGTAATGAAAAACTGTTTTTT

j_gene: TRBJ2-7
d_gene: TRBD2
abundance: NA
v_gene: TRBV11-2
CDR3aa: CASTTGTSGPYEQYF
CDR3nt: TGTGCCAGCACCACTGGGACTAGCGGCCCCTACGAGCAGTACTTC

j_gene: TRBJ1-4
d_gene: TRBD1
abundance: NA
v_gene: TRBV6-5
CDR3aa: CASSYEGQGAGEKLFF
CDR3nt: TGTGCCAGCAGTTACGAGGGACAGGGGGCGGGTGAAAAACTGTTTTTT

j_gene: TRBJ1-5
d_gene: NA
abundance: NA
v_gene: TRBV15
CDR3aa: CATSRDRSGQPQHF
CDR3nt: TGTGCCACCAGCAGAGACCGGAGTGGTCAGCCCCAGCATTTT

j_gene: TRBJ1-3
d_gene: NA
abundance: medium-sized
v_gene: TRBV6-6
CDR3aa: CASSSQGNTIYF
CDR3nt: TGTGCCAGCAGTTCCCAGGGAAACACCATATATTTT

j_gene: TRBJ2-7
d_gene: TRBD2
abundance: once
v_gene: TRBV5-4
CDR3aa: CASRPGLASYEQYF
CDR3nt: TGTGCCAGCAGACCGGGACTAGCGTCATACGAGCAGTACTTC

j_gene: TRBJ2-1
d_gene: TRBD2
abundance: once
v_gene: TRBV7-6
CDR3aa: CASSLDSGGGYNEQFF
CDR3nt: TGTGCCAGCAGCTTAGATAGTGGCGGGGGATACAATGAGCAGTTCTTC

j_gene: TRBJ2-2
d_gene: NA
abundance: NA
v_gene: TRBV7-2
CDR3aa: CASSPTGELFF
CDR3nt: TGTGCCAGCAGCCCCACCGGGGAGCTGTTTTTT

j_gene: TRBJ2-7
d_gene: TRBD1
abundance: NA
v_gene: TRBV9
CDR3aa: CASPGTGGYEQYF
CDR3nt: TGTGCCAGCCCAGGGACAGGGGGTTACGAGCAGTACTTC

j_gene: TRBJ1-5
d_gene: NA
abundance: NA
v_gene: TRBV6-5
CDR3aa: CASSLQQNQPQHF
CDR3nt: TGTGCCAGCAGCCTACAGCAAAACCAGCCCCAGCATTTT

j_gene: TRBJ2-1
d_gene: NA
abundance: NA
v_gene: TRBV5-6
CDR3aa: CASSLPVSYNEQFF
CDR3nt: TGTGCCAGCAGCTTGCCGGTATCCTACAATGAGCAGTTCTTC

j_gene: TRBJ1-4
d_gene: NA
abundance: NA
v_gene: TRBV5-6
CDR3aa: CASSLGQAEKLFF
CDR3nt: TGTGCCAGCAGCTTGGGACAGGCTGAAAAACTGTTTTTT

j_gene: TRBJ1-2
d_gene: NA
abundance: once
v_gene: TRBV6-1
CDR3aa: CASSEAGRNIYGYTF
CDR3nt: TGTGCCAGCAGTGAAGCGGGACGGAACATCTATGGCTACACCTTC

j_gene: TRBJ2-3
d_gene: TRBD2
abundance: NA
v_gene: TRBV5-1
CDR3aa: CASSSLERGNTDTQYF
CDR3nt: TGCGCCAGCAGCTCTCTAGAGCGGGGGAACACAGATACGCAGTATTTT

j_gene: TRBJ2-1
d_gene: TRBD2
abundance: NA
v_gene: TRBV12-5
CDR3aa: CASGLGSGLAGGRKAYNEQFF
CDR3nt: TGTGCTAGTGGTTTGGGATCCGGACTAGCGGGGGGTAGGAAGGCCTACAATGAGCAGTTCTTC

j_gene: TRBJ1-2
d_gene: NA
abundance: NA
v_gene: TRBV7-9
CDR3aa: CASSPELGGYTF
CDR3nt: TGTGCCAGCAGCCCAGAGCTTGGGGGCTACACCTTC

j_gene: TRBJ2-2
d_gene: TRBD2
abundance: NA
v_gene: TRBV7-6
CDR3aa: CASSLRAGGTGELFF
CDR3nt: TGTGCCAGCAGCTTGCGGGCGGGAGGAACCGGGGAGCTGTTTTTT

j_gene: TRBJ1-2
d_gene: NA
abundance: once
v_gene: TRBV5-4
CDR3aa: CASSLVVNYGYTF
CDR3nt: TGTGCCAGCAGCTTGGTAGTGAACTATGGCTACACCTTC

j_gene: TRBJ2-2
d_gene: NA
abundance: NA
v_gene: TRBV4-1
CDR3aa: CASSQGVLGVTGELFF
CDR3nt: TGCGCCAGCAGCCAAGGAGTTCTGGGTGTCACCGGGGAGCTGTTTTTT

j_gene: TRBJ2-7
d_gene: TRBD2
abundance: few
v_gene: TRBV13
CDR3aa: CASSLGGSSGSFYEQYF
CDR3nt: TGTGCCAGCAGCTTAGGCGGATCGAGCGGGAGTTTCTACGAGCAGTACTTC

j_gene: TRBJ2-7
d_gene: NA
abundance: few
v_gene: TRBV2
CDR3aa: CASSVRQGNEQYF
CDR3nt: TGTGCCAGCAGTGTGCGTCAGGGTAACGAGCAGTACTTC

j_gene: TRBJ1-2
d_gene: NA
abundance: NA
v_gene: TRBV7-3
CDR3aa: CASSPNNRRQGRANYGYTF
CDR3nt: TGTGCCAGCAGCCCGAACAACCGACGACAAGGGCGGGCTAACTATGGCTACACCTTC

j_gene: TRBJ1-5
d_gene: TRBD1
abundance: few
v_gene: TRBV5-3
CDR3aa: CARSYRQGRMYSNQPQHF
CDR3nt: TGTGCCAGAAGCTACCGACAGGGCAGAATGTATAGCAATCAGCCCCAGCATTTT

j_gene: TRBJ1-1
d_gene: NA
abundance: NA
v_gene: TRBV2
CDR3aa: CASRAVDTEAFF
CDR3nt: TGTGCCAGCAGGGCCGTGGACACTGAAGCTTTCTTT

j_gene: TRBJ1-1
d_gene: NA
abundance: NA
v_gene: TRBV7-9
CDR3aa: CASSLKANTEAFF
CDR3nt: TGTGCCAGCAGCTTAAAGGCGAACACTGAAGCTTTCTTT

j_gene: TRBJ2-2
d_gene: TRBD1
abundance: NA
v_gene: TRBV19
CDR3aa: CASSMRTGGITGELFF
CDR3nt: TGTGCCAGTAGTATGAGGACAGGGGGCATCACCGGGGAGCTGTTTTTT

j_gene: TRBJ1-1
d_gene: NA
abundance: NA
v_gene: TRBV10-3
CDR3aa: CAISESNPGRLGEAFF
CDR3nt: TGTGCCATCAGTGAGTCGAACCCCGGGAGGTTAGGTGAAGCTTTCTTT

j_gene: TRBJ1-1
d_gene: NA
abundance: NA
v_gene: TRBV6-6
CDR3aa: CASSPPQRAEAFF
CDR3nt: TGTGCCAGCAGTCCGCCCCAGAGGGCTGAAGCTTTCTTT